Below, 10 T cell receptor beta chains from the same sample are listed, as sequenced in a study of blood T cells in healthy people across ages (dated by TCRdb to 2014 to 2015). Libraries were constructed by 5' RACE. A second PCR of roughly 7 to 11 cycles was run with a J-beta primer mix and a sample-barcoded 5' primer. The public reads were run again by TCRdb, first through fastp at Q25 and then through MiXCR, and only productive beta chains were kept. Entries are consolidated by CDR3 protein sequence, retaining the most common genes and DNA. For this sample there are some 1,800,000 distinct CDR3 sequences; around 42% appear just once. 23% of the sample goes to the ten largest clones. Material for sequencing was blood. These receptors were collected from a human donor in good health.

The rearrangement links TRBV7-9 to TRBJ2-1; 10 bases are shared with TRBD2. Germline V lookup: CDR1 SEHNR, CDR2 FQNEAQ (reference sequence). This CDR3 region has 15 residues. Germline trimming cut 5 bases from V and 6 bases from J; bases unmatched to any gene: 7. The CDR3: CASSLPSGGCNEQFF. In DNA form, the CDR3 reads TGTGCCAGCAGCCTCCCTAGCGGGGGTTGCAATGAGCAGTTCTTC.

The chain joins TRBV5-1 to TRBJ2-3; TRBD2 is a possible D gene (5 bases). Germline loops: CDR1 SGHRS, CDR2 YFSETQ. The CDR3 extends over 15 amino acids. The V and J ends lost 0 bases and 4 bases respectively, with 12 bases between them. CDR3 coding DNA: TGCGCCAGCAGCTTGGTAGGGTCCGGGGCAGATACGCAGTATTTT. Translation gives CASSLVGSGADTQYF.

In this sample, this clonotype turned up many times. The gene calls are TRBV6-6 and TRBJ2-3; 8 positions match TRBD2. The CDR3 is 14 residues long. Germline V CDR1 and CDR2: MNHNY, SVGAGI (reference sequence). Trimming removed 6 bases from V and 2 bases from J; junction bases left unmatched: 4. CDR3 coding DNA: TGTGCCAGCAGACTAGCGGCCTTCACAGATACGCAGTATTTT. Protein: CASRLAAFTDTQYF.

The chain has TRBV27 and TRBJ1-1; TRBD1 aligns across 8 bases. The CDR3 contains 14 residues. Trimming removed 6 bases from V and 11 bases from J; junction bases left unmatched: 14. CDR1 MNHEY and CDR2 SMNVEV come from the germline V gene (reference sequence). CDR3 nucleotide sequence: TGTGCCAGCAGCCACCACAGGGGGTTGATGGATGCTTTCTTT. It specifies CASSHHRGLMDAFF.

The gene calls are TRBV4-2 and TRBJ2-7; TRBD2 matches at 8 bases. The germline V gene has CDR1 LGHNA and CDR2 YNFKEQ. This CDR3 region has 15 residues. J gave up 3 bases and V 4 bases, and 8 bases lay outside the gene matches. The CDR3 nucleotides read TGTGCCAGCAGCCCGATTAGCGGGGAGATCTACGAGCAGTACTTC. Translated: CASSPISGEIYEQYF.

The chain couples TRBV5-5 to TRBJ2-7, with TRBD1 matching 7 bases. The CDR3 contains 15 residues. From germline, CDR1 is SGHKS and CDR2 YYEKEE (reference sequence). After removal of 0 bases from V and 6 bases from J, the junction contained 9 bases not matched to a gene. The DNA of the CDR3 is TGTGCCAGCAGCTTGGTAGGCAGGGGGAGCTCCGAGCAGTACTTC. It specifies CASSLVGRGSSEQYF.

The CDR3 sequence is CASSVDSRGGQPQHF. In nucleotides, the CDR3 is TGTGCCAGCAGCGTTGACAGTCGGGGCGGGCAGCCCCAGCATTTT. The rearrangement joins TRBV2 to TRBJ1-5; a possible D gene is TRBD1 (5 bases). CDR1 SNHLY and CDR2 FYNNEI come from the germline V gene. This CDR3 has 15 amino acids. Trimming took 6 bases from V and 7 from J, leaving 19 bases between them.

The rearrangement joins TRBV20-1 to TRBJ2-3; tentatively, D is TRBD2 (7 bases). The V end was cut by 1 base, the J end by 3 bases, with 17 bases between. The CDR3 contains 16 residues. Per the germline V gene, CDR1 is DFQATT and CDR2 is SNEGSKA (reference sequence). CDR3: CSARVAGGPRTDTQYF. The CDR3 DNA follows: TGCAGTGCTAGAGTCGCCGGGGGGCCAAGGACAGATACGCAGTATTTT.

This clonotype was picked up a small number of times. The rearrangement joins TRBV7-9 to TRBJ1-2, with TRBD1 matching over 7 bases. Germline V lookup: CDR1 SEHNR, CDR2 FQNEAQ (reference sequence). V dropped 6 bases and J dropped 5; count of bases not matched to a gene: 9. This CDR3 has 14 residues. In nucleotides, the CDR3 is TGTGCCAGCAGTTACGACAGGGTCTGGTATGGCTACACCTTC. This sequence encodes CASSYDRVWYGYTF.

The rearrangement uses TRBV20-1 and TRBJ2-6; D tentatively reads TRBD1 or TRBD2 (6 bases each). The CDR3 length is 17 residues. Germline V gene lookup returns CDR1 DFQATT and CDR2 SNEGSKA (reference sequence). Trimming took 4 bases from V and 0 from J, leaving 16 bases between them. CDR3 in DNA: TGCAGTGCTACCCGAGCGGGCAGGGGCTCTGGGGCCAACGTCCTGACTTTC. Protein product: CSATRAGRGSGANVLTF.